A selection of T cell receptor beta chains follows, all from one sample in a study of CD8+ T cells in alopecia areata. This table comes from immunoSEQ multiplex PCR, and its TCRdb copy is limited to in-frame clones, with some not included. The sample holds 110,000 to 150,000 clones, 80% to 90% seen once. The source material was CD8+ T cells sorted from blood, sampled at week 4, from a patient treated with tofacitinib. All receptors come from a human donor with alopecia areata. Both conserved end residues are trimmed from each CDR3. Each record gives: J gene, D gene, CDR3 length, V gene, CDR3 protein. The D gene is left open where the match is weak.

j_call: TRBJ1-2
d_call: .
cdr3_length: 10
v_call: TRBV29-1
cdr3_aa: SVVGTSYGYT

j_call: TRBJ2-7
d_call: .
cdr3_length: 11
v_call: TRBV6-5
cdr3_aa: ASSLATGYEQY

j_call: TRBJ2-4
d_call: TRBD1
cdr3_length: 13
v_call: TRBV11-2
cdr3_aa: ASSYQTGGMNIQY

j_call: TRBJ2-7
d_call: TRBD2
cdr3_length: 12
v_call: TRBV5-6
cdr3_aa: ASSRGGNSYEQY

j_call: TRBJ1-6
d_call: TRBD1
cdr3_length: 15
v_call: TRBV4-3
cdr3_aa: ASSQSQGASYNSPLH

j_call: TRBJ1-2
d_call: TRBD1
cdr3_length: 10
v_call: TRBV2
cdr3_aa: ASGFGTGIYT

j_call: TRBJ1-5
d_call: .
cdr3_length: 11
v_call: TRBV27
cdr3_aa: ASSLAGNQPQH

j_call: TRBJ2-7
d_call: .
cdr3_length: 11
v_call: TRBV7-2
cdr3_aa: ASSNRTVTEQY

j_call: TRBJ2-7
d_call: TRBD2
cdr3_length: 13
v_call: TRBV4-1
cdr3_aa: ASSQVNSGDYEQY

j_call: TRBJ2-2
d_call: .
cdr3_length: 11
v_call: TRBV5-1
cdr3_aa: ASSPDSTGELF

j_call: TRBJ2-7
d_call: .
cdr3_length: 14
v_call: TRBV4-1
cdr3_aa: ASSQGIGLSSYEQY

j_call: TRBJ2-1
d_call: TRBD2
cdr3_length: 16
v_call: TRBV27
cdr3_aa: ASSLLAGPLSSYNEQF

j_call: TRBJ2-1
d_call: TRBD1
cdr3_length: 12
v_call: TRBV11-2
cdr3_aa: ASSSGQFYNEQF

j_call: TRBJ2-7
d_call: .
cdr3_length: 10
v_call: TRBV7-8
cdr3_aa: ASSFGLSEQY

j_call: TRBJ2-1
d_call: .
cdr3_length: 11
v_call: TRBV6-1
cdr3_aa: ASSEASNNEQF

j_call: TRBJ1-3
d_call: .
cdr3_length: 13
v_call: TRBV4-1
cdr3_aa: ASSRDKSSGNTIY

j_call: TRBJ2-7
d_call: .
cdr3_length: 13
v_call: TRBV10-3
cdr3_aa: AISESTLDRYEQY

j_call: TRBJ2-1
d_call: .
cdr3_length: 12
v_call: TRBV5-4
cdr3_aa: ASSLGGAYNEQF

j_call: TRBJ2-3
d_call: TRBD1
cdr3_length: 14
v_call: TRBV5-6
cdr3_aa: ASSLFGQGGTDTQY

j_call: TRBJ2-3
d_call: .
cdr3_length: 11
v_call: TRBV10-3
cdr3_aa: AISVLGMDTQY

j_call: TRBJ2-3
d_call: TRBD2
cdr3_length: 14
v_call: TRBV5-4
cdr3_aa: ASSLAPTSGVYPQY

j_call: TRBJ2-3
d_call: .
cdr3_length: 10
v_call: TRBV7-9
cdr3_aa: ASSLIRDTQY

j_call: TRBJ1-6
d_call: TRBD1
cdr3_length: 13
v_call: TRBV7-2
cdr3_aa: ASSPTGGGNSPLH

j_call: TRBJ2-3
d_call: .
cdr3_length: 10
v_call: TRBV7-9
cdr3_aa: ASSLGWNTQY

j_call: TRBJ2-5
d_call: TRBD1
cdr3_length: 14
v_call: TRBV6-1
cdr3_aa: ASSESHRGLGETQY

j_call: TRBJ1-6
d_call: .
cdr3_length: 15
v_call: TRBV2
cdr3_aa: ASSDAGLGSYNSPLH

j_call: TRBJ2-3
d_call: TRBD2
cdr3_length: 15
v_call: TRBV5-5
cdr3_aa: ASSLSSSPGGPGTQY

j_call: TRBJ2-3
d_call: TRBD2
cdr3_length: 14
v_call: TRBV7-9
cdr3_aa: ASSPSGGGGTDTQY

j_call: TRBJ2-7
d_call: .
cdr3_length: 16
v_call: TRBV5-1
cdr3_aa: ASSLAPVALTSSYEQY

j_call: TRBJ2-7
d_call: TRBD2
cdr3_length: 13
v_call: TRBV27
cdr3_aa: ASSPRAGGAYEQY

j_call: TRBJ2-1
d_call: .
cdr3_length: 12
v_call: TRBV7-7
cdr3_aa: ASSLGSRTDEQF

j_call: TRBJ2-7
d_call: .
cdr3_length: 12
v_call: TRBV5-1
cdr3_aa: ASSFERPLYEQY

j_call: TRBJ2-1
d_call: TRBD2
cdr3_length: 13
v_call: TRBV4-3
cdr3_aa: ASSHIAGGPHEQF

j_call: TRBJ2-5
d_call: .
cdr3_length: 11
v_call: TRBV29-1
cdr3_aa: SLEDGLGETQY

j_call: TRBJ2-7
d_call: .
cdr3_length: 11
v_call: TRBV6-5
cdr3_aa: ASSPGPPYEQY

j_call: TRBJ1-2
d_call: .
cdr3_length: 11
v_call: TRBV19
cdr3_aa: ASSITEQYGYT

j_call: TRBJ2-1
d_call: .
cdr3_length: 10
v_call: TRBV7-6
cdr3_aa: ASSLSGTEQF

j_call: TRBJ2-7
d_call: TRBD2
cdr3_length: 13
v_call: TRBV15
cdr3_aa: ATSRVKRGPYEQY

j_call: TRBJ2-1
d_call: TRBD1
cdr3_length: 10
v_call: TRBV29-1
cdr3_aa: SAGTDNNEQF

j_call: TRBJ2-5
d_call: .
cdr3_length: 12
v_call: TRBV7-8
cdr3_aa: ASSLVKYQETQY

j_call: TRBJ2-2
d_call: .
cdr3_length: 10
v_call: TRBV4-2
cdr3_aa: ASTPSTGELF

j_call: TRBJ2-7
d_call: .
cdr3_length: 12
v_call: TRBV14
cdr3_aa: ASSHPGYTYEQY

j_call: TRBJ2-7
d_call: .
cdr3_length: 10
v_call: TRBV2
cdr3_aa: ASRRRDYEQY

j_call: TRBJ2-7
d_call: TRBD2
cdr3_length: 13
v_call: TRBV5-1
cdr3_aa: ASSLRLAGVYEQY

j_call: TRBJ2-3
d_call: .
cdr3_length: 14
v_call: TRBV7-9
cdr3_aa: ASSSTPEGITDTQY

j_call: TRBJ1-5
d_call: .
cdr3_length: 9
v_call: TRBV30
cdr3_aa: AWIQGQPQH

j_call: TRBJ2-7
d_call: .
cdr3_length: 13
v_call: TRBV15
cdr3_aa: ATSRVSAGAYEQY